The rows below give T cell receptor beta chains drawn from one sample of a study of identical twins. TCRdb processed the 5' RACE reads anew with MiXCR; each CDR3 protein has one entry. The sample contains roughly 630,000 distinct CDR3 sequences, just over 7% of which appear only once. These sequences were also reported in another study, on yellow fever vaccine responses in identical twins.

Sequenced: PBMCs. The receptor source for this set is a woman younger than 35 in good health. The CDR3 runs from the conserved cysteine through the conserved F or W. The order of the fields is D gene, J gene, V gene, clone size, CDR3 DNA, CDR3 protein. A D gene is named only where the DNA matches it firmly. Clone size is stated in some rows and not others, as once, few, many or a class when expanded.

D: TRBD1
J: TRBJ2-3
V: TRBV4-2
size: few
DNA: TGTGCCAGCAGCCAGACAGGGTCAGTGGCAGATACGCAGTATTTT
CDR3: CASSQTGSVADTQYF

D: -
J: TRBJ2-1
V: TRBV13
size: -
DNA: TGTGCCAGCAGCCCGAGCCAGGGTTACAATGAGCAGTTCTTC
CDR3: CASSPSQGYNEQFF

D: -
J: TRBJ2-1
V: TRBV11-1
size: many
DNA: TGTGCCAGCAGCTTACGGTTTCGGGGCGAGCAGTTCTTC
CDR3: CASSLRFRGEQFF

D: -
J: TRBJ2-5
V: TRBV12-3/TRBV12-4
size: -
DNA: TGTGCCAGCAGTGAATCGGTAGAGACCCAGTACTTC
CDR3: CASSESVETQYF

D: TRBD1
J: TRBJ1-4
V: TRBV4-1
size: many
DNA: TGCGCCAGCAGTACGGGACAGGGGAGGGAAAAACTGTTTTTT
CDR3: CASSTGQGREKLFF

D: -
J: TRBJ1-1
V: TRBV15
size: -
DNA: TGTGCCACCAGCAGACCGGGACTAGTAAGGAAAAGCACTGAAGCTTTCTTT
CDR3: CATSRPGLVRKSTEAFF

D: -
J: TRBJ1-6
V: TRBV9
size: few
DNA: TGTGCCAGCAGCGTAGGGACAGTGGACATTTCACCCCTCCACTTT
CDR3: CASSVGTVDISPLHF

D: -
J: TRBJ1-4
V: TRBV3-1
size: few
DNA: TGTGCCAGCAGTGTGTTGAGTAATGAAAAACTGTTTTTT
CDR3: CASSVLSNEKLFF

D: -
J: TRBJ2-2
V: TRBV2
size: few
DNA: TGTGCCAGCACCCCAGGGCCTGTGAACACCGGGGAGCTGTTTTTT
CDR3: CASTPGPVNTGELFF

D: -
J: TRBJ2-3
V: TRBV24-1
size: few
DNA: TGTGCCACCAGTGACCCGGGGAGGCCGGATACGCAGTATTTT
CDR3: CATSDPGRPDTQYF

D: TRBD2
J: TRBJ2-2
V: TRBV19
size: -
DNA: TGTGCCAGTAGTATAGTGGCGGGAGGAGCGGCCGGGGAGCTGTTTTTT
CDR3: CASSIVAGGAAGELFF

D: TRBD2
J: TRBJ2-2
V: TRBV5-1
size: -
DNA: TGCGCCAGCAGCTTTCTAGCGGGATTGGAGAACACCGGGGAGCTGTTTTTT
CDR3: CASSFLAGLENTGELFF

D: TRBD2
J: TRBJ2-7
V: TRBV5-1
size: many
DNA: TGCGCCAGCAGCTCCTCGACTAGCGTGGCCTACGAGCAGTACTTC
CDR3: CASSSSTSVAYEQYF

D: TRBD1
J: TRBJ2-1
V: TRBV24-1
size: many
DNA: TGTGCCACCAGTGACCTGGACAGGGCTGGGGACAATGAGCAGTTCTTC
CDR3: CATSDLDRAGDNEQFF

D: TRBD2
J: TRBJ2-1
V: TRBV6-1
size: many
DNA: TGTGCCAGCAGCACAGGACTAGCGTCTTTCTCCAATGAGCAGTTCTTC
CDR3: CASSTGLASFSNEQFF

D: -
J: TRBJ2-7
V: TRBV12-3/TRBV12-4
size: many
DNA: TGTGCCAGCAGTCCGGACGGGCGGGACGAGCAGTACTTC
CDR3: CASSPDGRDEQYF

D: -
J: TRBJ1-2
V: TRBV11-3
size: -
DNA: TGTGCCAGCAGTACAGGGAATCTTGGCTATGGCTACACCTTC
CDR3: CASSTGNLGYGYTF

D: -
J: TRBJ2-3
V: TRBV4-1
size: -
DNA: TGCGCCAGCAGCCAAGGTAAAGGGACTAGCACAGATACGCAGTATTTT
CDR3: CASSQGKGTSTDTQYF

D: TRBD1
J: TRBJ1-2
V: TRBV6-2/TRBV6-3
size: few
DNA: TGTGCCAGCACCCTACGACAGGGAAACTATGGCTACACCTTC
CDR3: CASTLRQGNYGYTF

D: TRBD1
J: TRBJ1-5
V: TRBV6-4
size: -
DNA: TGTGCCAGCATTCCGCGGGACAGGGGGGGATATCAGCCCCAGCATTTT
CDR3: CASIPRDRGGYQPQHF

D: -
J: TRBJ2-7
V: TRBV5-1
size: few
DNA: TGCGCCAGCAGCTTGAGTGGCGAATCCTACGAGCAGTACTTC
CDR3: CASSLSGESYEQYF

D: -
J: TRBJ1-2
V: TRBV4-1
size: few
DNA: TGCGCCAGCAGCCAACCCGGGGCAGGGCTCTATGGCTACACCTTC
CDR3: CASSQPGAGLYGYTF

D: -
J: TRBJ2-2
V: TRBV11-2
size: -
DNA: TGTGCCAGCAGCCACCAGTTGGACACCGGGGAGCTGTTTTTT
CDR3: CASSHQLDTGELFF

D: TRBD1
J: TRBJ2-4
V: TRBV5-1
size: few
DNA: TGCGCCAGCAGCTTGACGGCGCGAGGGGGCGAAAACATTCAGTACTTC
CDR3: CASSLTARGGENIQYF

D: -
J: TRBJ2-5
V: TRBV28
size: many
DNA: TGTGCCAGCAGTTTACCCTGGGCTCTCCAAGAGACCCAGTACTTC
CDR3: CASSLPWALQETQYF

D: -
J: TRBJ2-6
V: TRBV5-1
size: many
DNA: TGCGCCAGCAGCTTGGATACCGGGGTTGGGGCCAACGTCCTGACTTTC
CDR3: CASSLDTGVGANVLTF

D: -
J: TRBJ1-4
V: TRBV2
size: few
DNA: TGTGCCAGCAGGGAAACGGGCCGAGGTGAAAAACTGTTTTTT
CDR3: CASRETGRGEKLFF

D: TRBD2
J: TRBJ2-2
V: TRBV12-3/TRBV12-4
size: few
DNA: TGTGCCAGCAGTTTCGCTTTCGGGGGCGCGGCTAGCGGGGGTTCGAACACCGGGGAGCTGTTTTTT
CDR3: CASSFAFGGAASGGSNTGELFF

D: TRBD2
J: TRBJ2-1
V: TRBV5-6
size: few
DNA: TGTGCCAGCAGCTTACTCTTGAGCGGGAGTATGTCAAATGAGCAGTTCTTC
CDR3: CASSLLLSGSMSNEQFF

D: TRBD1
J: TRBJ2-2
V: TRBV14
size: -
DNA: TGTGCCAGCAGATCGGGACAGAAAGAAACGAACACCGGGGAGCTGTTTTTT
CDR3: CASRSGQKETNTGELFF

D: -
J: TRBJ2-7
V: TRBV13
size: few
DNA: TGTGCCAGCAGCTTAGGCCTGGGCCAGCTCTCCTACGAGCAGTACTTC
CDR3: CASSLGLGQLSYEQYF

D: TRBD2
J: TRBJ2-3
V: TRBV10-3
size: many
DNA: TGTGCCTCCCGCGGAGGACGGGAGGGAAATACGCAGTATTTT
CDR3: CASRGGREGNTQYF

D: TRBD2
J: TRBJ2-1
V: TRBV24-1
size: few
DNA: TGTGCCACCAGTGTTAAGCGGGAGGGCCCCTCCTACAATGAGCAGTTCTTC
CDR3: CATSVKREGPSYNEQFF

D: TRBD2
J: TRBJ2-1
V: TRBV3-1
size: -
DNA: TGTGCCAGCAGCCAAGGGCGAGCGGGGGGGCCAGTTCAGTTCTTC
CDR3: CASSQGRAGGPVQFF

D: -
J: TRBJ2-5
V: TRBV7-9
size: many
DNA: TGTGCCAGCAGCTCCTGGGACGCGGGAACCCAGTACTTC
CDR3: CASSSWDAGTQYF

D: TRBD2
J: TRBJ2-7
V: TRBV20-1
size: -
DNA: TGCAGTGCTACACTAGCGGAGGACCTATACGAGCAGTACTTC
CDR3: CSATLAEDLYEQYF

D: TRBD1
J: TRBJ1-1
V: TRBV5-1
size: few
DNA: TGCGCCAGCAGCGCCCCGAACGGGACAGGGGGCGCGTCTGAAGCTTTCTTT
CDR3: CASSAPNGTGGASEAFF

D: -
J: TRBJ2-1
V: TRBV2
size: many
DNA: TGTGCCAGCAGCGCCGGGACCAACACGGGGAATGAGCAGTTCTTC
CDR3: CASSAGTNTGNEQFF

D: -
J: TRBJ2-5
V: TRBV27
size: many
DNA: TGTGCCAGCAGTGACGAAGAGACCCAGTACTTC
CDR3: CASSDEETQYF

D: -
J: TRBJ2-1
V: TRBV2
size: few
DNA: TGTGCCAGCAGTGAAGTAAGGGCGGGTATTCCGTGGGATGAGCAGTTCTTC
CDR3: CASSEVRAGIPWDEQFF

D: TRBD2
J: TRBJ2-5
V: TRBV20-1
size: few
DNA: TGCAGTGCTAGAGCTAGCGGGGCCTTTAGGGAGACCCAGTACTTC
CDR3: CSARASGAFRETQYF

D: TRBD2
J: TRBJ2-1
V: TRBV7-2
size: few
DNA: TGTGCCAGCAGCTTAAGCCCTAGCGGGGGGTATAATGAGCAGTTCTTC
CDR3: CASSLSPSGGYNEQFF